These T cell receptor beta chains were read from a single sample in a study of T-cell memory formation after mild COVID-19. In TCRdb, the 5' RACE reads were re-called with MiXCR into one record per CDR3 protein. The table records some 150,000 distinct CDR3 sequences, around 15% of them present only once. Sequencing was done on a sample of PBMCs or a T cell subset sorted from them (not recorded which). Receptors were obtained from an adult woman who had mild COVID-19 (a few samples of this study predate the infection). Cell type and time point are not known. CDR3s include the opening cysteine and the closing phenylalanine or tryptophan. Fields, in order: D gene, V gene, J gene, clone size, CDR3 DNA, CDR3 protein. D genes are given only for firm matches. Clone sizes are given selectively: once, few, many, or a class where the clone is expanded.

>TRBD2|TRBV12-3/TRBV12-4|TRBJ2-1|.
TGTGCCAGCTTAAGTAGCGGGATTGATGAGCAGTTCTTC
CASLSSGIDEQFF
>TRBD2|TRBV18|TRBJ2-7|once
TGTGCCAGCTCACCACCTCTTAGCGGGGCGGGCGACGAGCAGTACTTC
CASSPPLSGAGDEQYF
>TRBD1|TRBV6-5|TRBJ2-1|few
TGTGCCAGCAGTCCCGCCCCGGGACAGGCGACCCTGGCGCAGTTCTTC
CASSPAPGQATLAQFF
>.|TRBV10-3|TRBJ1-1|.
TGTGCCATCAGTGAGACAGGGAACACTGAAGCTTTCTTT
CAISETGNTEAFF
>.|TRBV30|TRBJ2-1|.
TGTGCCTGGAGTGTAGCGGAAAATGAGCAGTTCTTC
CAWSVAENEQFF
>.|TRBV6-5|TRBJ2-7|few
TGTGCCAGCAGTCAGGGGGGCGGGAGCTCCTACGAGCAGTACTTC
CASSQGGGSSYEQYF
>.|TRBV12-3/TRBV12-4|TRBJ2-7|.
TGTGCCAGCAGTTTAGGGGGTAGCTCTCGCGAGCAGTACTTC
CASSLGGSSREQYF
>.|TRBV9|TRBJ2-7|few
TGTGCCAGCAGCGTAGGGACTCACTACGAGCAGTACTTC
CASSVGTHYEQYF
>.|TRBV19|TRBJ2-7|few
TGTGCCAGTAGTATAGCCAGCCCCAGGGACTACGAGCAGTACTTC
CASSIASPRDYEQYF
>.|TRBV7-9|TRBJ1-1|.
TGTGCCAGCAGTAGACTCGGGGAGGCCACTGAAGCTTTCTTT
CASSRLGEATEAFF
>TRBD1|TRBV5-1|TRBJ2-3|.
TGCGCCAGCAGCCCTGGACAGGGGAGCACAGATACGCAGTATTTT
CASSPGQGSTDTQYF
>.|TRBV7-9|TRBJ2-1|.
TGTGCCAGCAGCTTATGGGACGCGTACAATGAGCAGTTCTTC
CASSLWDAYNEQFF
>.|TRBV4-2|TRBJ1-1|.
TGTGCCAGCAGCCAAGATGTACGGGGATCGAACACTGAAGCTTTCTTT
CASSQDVRGSNTEAFF
>TRBD1|TRBV6-2/TRBV6-3|TRBJ2-1|few
TGTGCCAGCAGTTACTCGACCGGGACAGGGGGCGAAATCGATGAGCAGTTCTTC
CASSYSTGTGGEIDEQFF
>.|TRBV7-6|TRBJ2-1|many
TGTGCCAGCAGCTCACATGGGCCGGATGAGCAGTTCTTC
CASSSHGPDEQFF
>.|TRBV6-5|TRBJ1-6|.
TGTGCCAGCAGTTCCGGCTCCTATAATTCACCCCTCCACTTT
CASSSGSYNSPLHF
>TRBD2|TRBV7-9|TRBJ2-1|few
TGTGCCAGCAGCCCTAGCGGCCCTTACAATGAGCAGTTCTTC
CASSPSGPYNEQFF
>TRBD2|TRBV6-5|TRBJ2-2|few
TGTGCCAGCAGGTCACCGGGACTAGCGACCGGGGAGCTGTTTTTT
CASRSPGLATGELFF
>TRBD2|TRBV7-2|TRBJ2-3|few
TGTGCCAGCAGCTTTAGCGGGGGAGGAACAGATACGCAGTATTTT
CASSFSGGGTDTQYF
>TRBD1|TRBV12-3/TRBV12-4|TRBJ1-2|few
TGTGCCAGCAGCATTTCGGGCAGGGGGCTAGATGGCTACACCTTC
CASSISGRGLDGYTF
>.|TRBV25-1|TRBJ2-3|many
TGTGCCAGCAGTCCCGCGGATACGCAGTATTTT
CASSPADTQYF
>.|TRBV4-1|TRBJ1-2|.
TGCGCCAGCAGCCAAGAGGCGGCCACTAATTATGGCTACACCTTC
CASSQEAATNYGYTF
>.|TRBV4-1|TRBJ2-7|.
TGCGCCAGCAGCCAATCGCTTTTGGCGGGAAGGTCCTACGGGGACGAGCAGTACTTC
CASSQSLLAGRSYGDEQYF
>.|TRBV7-8|TRBJ2-3|few
TGTGCCAGCAGCTCCGCACTTGATACGCAGTATTTT
CASSSALDTQYF
>.|TRBV2|TRBJ2-7|.
TGTGCCAGCAGCTCGGGAAGCTACTACGAGCAGTACTTC
CASSSGSYYEQYF
>.|TRBV5-1|TRBJ1-2|few
TGCGCCAGCAGCTTGGGGAACAGACAGGCAGACTATGGCTACACCTTC
CASSLGNRQADYGYTF
>.|TRBV28|TRBJ1-1|many
TGTGCCAGCAGTTTATTTGGTCCCCTCAGGGTGAGCACTGAAGCTTTCTTT
CASSLFGPLRVSTEAFF
>.|TRBV7-9|TRBJ1-2|.
TGTGCCAGCAGCTTACCCAGGGCGGCTAGCTATGGCTACACCTTC
CASSLPRAASYGYTF
>.|TRBV11-2|TRBJ2-1|few
TGTGCCAGCAGGGATTTACTATCCTACAATGAGCAGTTCTTC
CASRDLLSYNEQFF
>.|TRBV5-6|TRBJ2-7|few
TGTGCCAGCAGCTTGCGGGGGATCTACGAGCAGTACTTC
CASSLRGIYEQYF
>TRBD2|TRBV11-2|TRBJ2-7|few
TGTGCCAGCAGCTTAGATTCTAGCGGGAGGGCCAACTTCCTCTACGAGCAGTACTTC
CASSLDSSGRANFLYEQYF
>.|TRBV9|TRBJ1-5|.
TGTGCCAGCAGCGTAGGTGGGGGAGGCAATCAGCCCCAGCATTTT
CASSVGGGGNQPQHF
>.|TRBV5-1|TRBJ1-5|many
TGCGCCAGCAGCTTGGGGAGGGACAATCAGCCCCAGCATTTT
CASSLGRDNQPQHF
>TRBD1|TRBV7-8|TRBJ2-1|few
TGTGCCAGCAGCTTTTCCCCCCTACAGGGGGCCTCCTACAATGAGCAGTTCTTC
CASSFSPLQGASYNEQFF
>TRBD1|TRBV24-1|TRBJ2-1|few
TGTGCCACCAGTGATTTGGACAGGGGGCTATTCAATGAGCAGTTCTTC
CATSDLDRGLFNEQFF
>TRBD2|TRBV2|TRBJ2-7|.
TGTGCCAGCAGTGGGGGACTAGCGGGAGCTGACGAGCAGTACTTC
CASSGGLAGADEQYF
>.|TRBV7-9|TRBJ1-2|few
TGTGCCAGCAGCCCTGAAGGAGACTTGAACTATGGCTACACCTTC
CASSPEGDLNYGYTF
>.|TRBV24-1|TRBJ2-1|.
TGTGCCACCAGTGATTTCTATGGTGAGCAGTTCTTC
CATSDFYGEQFF
>.|TRBV7-6|TRBJ2-1|few
TGTGCCAGCAGCTGGGAGCCCAGCAACAATGAGCAGTTCTTC
CASSWEPSNNEQFF
>.|TRBV7-9|TRBJ2-4|few
TGTGCCAGCAGCTTTACACAGGGAGCCAAAAACATTCAGTACTTC
CASSFTQGAKNIQYF
>.|TRBV12-3/TRBV12-4|TRBJ2-5|.
TGTGCCAGCAGCGGGATACAAGAGACCCAGTACTTC
CASSGIQETQYF
>.|TRBV6-5|TRBJ1-1|few
TGTGCCAGTATACGAGGAGAGCCGACGGGGAACACTGAAGCTTTCTTT
CASIRGEPTGNTEAFF
>.|TRBV19|TRBJ2-3|.
TGTGCCAGTAGTTCTACAGGGGGGGGCGCAGATACGCAGTATTTT
CASSSTGGGADTQYF
>.|TRBV5-1|TRBJ1-1|.
TGCGCCAGCAGCGACAGGTCGAACACTGAAGCTTTCTTT
CASSDRSNTEAFF
>.|TRBV6-4|TRBJ2-1|few
TGTGCCAGCAGTGACGTCGGGGTTGGCTCCTACAATGAGCAGTTCTTC
CASSDVGVGSYNEQFF
>.|TRBV5-1|TRBJ1-2|.
TGCGCCAGCAGCGGGATGAACATGGGCAGAGGCTACACCTTC
CASSGMNMGRGYTF
>TRBD1|TRBV7-9|TRBJ2-3|few
TGTGCCAGCAGCTGGCAGGGGGTTGCCACAGATACGCAGTATTTT
CASSWQGVATDTQYF
>.|TRBV9|TRBJ1-1|.
TGTGCCAGCAGCGTAGTTGGGGAAGTGAACACTGAAGCTTTCTTT
CASSVVGEVNTEAFF
>.|TRBV5-6|TRBJ2-5|few
TGTGCCAGCAGCTTGGGGCACGCAGGGTTTCCCCAAGAGACCCAGTACTTC
CASSLGHAGFPQETQYF
>TRBD1|TRBV7-2|TRBJ1-1|.
TGTGCCAGCAGCCGGAGGACAGGGGGAGAAGAAGCTTTCTTT
CASSRRTGGEEAFF
>.|TRBV27|TRBJ2-1|.
TGTGCCAGCAGTTCGGACAGCATTGTGGTCAATGAGCAGTTCTTC
CASSSDSIVVNEQFF
>.|TRBV7-9|TRBJ1-2|few
TGTGCCAGCAGCTTAGAAGAGGAGGTCACCTTC
CASSLEEEVTF
>TRBD2|TRBV12-3/TRBV12-4|TRBJ2-3|.
TGTGCCAGCAGTTTCGGCGGGGGGGCAGATACGCAGTATTTT
CASSFGGGADTQYF
>.|TRBV29-1|TRBJ2-3|few
TGCAGCGTTGAACTAGTTACAGATACGCAGTATTTT
CSVELVTDTQYF
>.|TRBV7-9|TRBJ1-1|.
TGTGCCAGCAGCCTTCTATGGGTGGCAGGGGAGGACACTGAAGCTTTCTTT
CASSLLWVAGEDTEAFF
>.|TRBV4-1|TRBJ2-3|few
TGCGCCAGCAGCCAAGCACGGGGGGCCCCAGATACGCAGTATTTT
CASSQARGAPDTQYF